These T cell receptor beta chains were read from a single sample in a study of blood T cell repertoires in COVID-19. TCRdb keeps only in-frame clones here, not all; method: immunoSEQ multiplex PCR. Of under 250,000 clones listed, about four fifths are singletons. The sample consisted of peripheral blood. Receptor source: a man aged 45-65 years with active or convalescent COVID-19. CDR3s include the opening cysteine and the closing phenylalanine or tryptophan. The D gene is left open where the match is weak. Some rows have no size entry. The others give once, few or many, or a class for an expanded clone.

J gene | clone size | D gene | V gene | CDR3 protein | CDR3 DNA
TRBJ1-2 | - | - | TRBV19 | CASSIIQGANYGYTF | TGTGCCAGTAGTATCATCCAGGGCGCTAACTATGGCTACACCTTC
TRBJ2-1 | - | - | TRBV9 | CASSVEGSMGEQFF | TGTGCCAGCAGCGTAGAAGGGAGTATGGGTGAGCAGTTCTTC
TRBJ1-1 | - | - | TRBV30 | CAWKRQVNTEAFF | TGTGCCTGGAAAAGACAGGTGAACACTGAAGCTTTCTTT
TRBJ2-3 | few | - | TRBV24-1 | CATSDPSPGSNVDTQYF | TGTGCCACCAGTGACCCAAGCCCGGGGTCAAACGTAGATACGCAGTATTTT
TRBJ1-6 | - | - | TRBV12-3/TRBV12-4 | CASSLGGSPLHF | TGTGCCAGCAGTTTAGGAGGGTCACCCCTCCACTTT
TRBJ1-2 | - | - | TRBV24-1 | CATSDGGRDYGYTF | TGTGCCACCAGTGATGGCGGCAGAGACTATGGCTACACCTTC
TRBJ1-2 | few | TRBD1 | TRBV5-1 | CASSPGQGKVRGYGYTF | TGCGCCAGCAGCCCGGGACAGGGGAAAGTGAGGGGCTATGGCTACACCTTC
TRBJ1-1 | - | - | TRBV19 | CASSTRQNTEAFF | TGTGCCAGTAGTACCCGACAGAACACTGAAGCTTTCTTT
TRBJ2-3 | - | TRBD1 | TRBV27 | CASSLSTGYGDTQYF | TGTGCCAGCAGTTTATCGACAGGGTATGGAGATACGCAGTATTTT
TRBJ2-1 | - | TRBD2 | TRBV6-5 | CASTALAGGYNEQFF | TGTGCCAGCACCGCACTAGCGGGGGGTTACAATGAGCAGTTCTTC
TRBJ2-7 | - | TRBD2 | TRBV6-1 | CASSEGLAGGIDEQYF | TGTGCCAGCAGTGAAGGGCTAGCGGGGGGGATTGACGAGCAGTACTTC
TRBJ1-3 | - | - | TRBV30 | CAWISGASGNTIYF | TGTGCCTGGATCTCTGGGGCATCTGGAAACACCATATATTTT
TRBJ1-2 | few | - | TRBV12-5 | CASARGGNYGYTF | TGTGCTAGTGCTCGAGGAGGGAACTATGGCTACACCTTC
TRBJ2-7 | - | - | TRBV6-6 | CASSYSQAAYEQYF | TGTGCCAGCAGTTACTCGCAAGCCGCCTACGAGCAGTACTTC